Following are 3 T cell receptor beta chains from one sample sequenced in a study of blood T cell repertoires in COVID-19. The method was immunoSEQ multiplex PCR; TCRdb's version includes in-frame clones alone and lacks a portion of them. The repertoire consists of around 460,000 clones, with around 90% occurring once and the leading ten covering 0.65% to 1%. Sequenced sample: peripheral blood. These receptors all stem from a man in his late teens or twenties with COVID-19, enrolled during active disease.

This clone was observed once. The V gene is TRBV7-9, the J gene TRBJ2-1, with 9 bases that match TRBD2. The CDR3 has 16 amino acids. Germline loops: CDR1 SEHNR, CDR2 FQNEAQ (reference sequence). The V and J ends lost 1 base and 7 bases, in that order; junction bases with no gene match: 8. The CDR3 bases are TGTGCCAGCAGCTTAGTTGAGCGGGGGGCCTGGAATGAGCAGTTCTTC. Its protein product is CASSLVERGAWNEQFF.

This rearrangement joins TRBV7-8 to TRBJ1-5, with 7 bases identical to TRBD1. CDR3 size: 16 residues. Germline V lookup: CDR1 SGHVS, CDR2 FQNEAQ. Losses at the gene ends were 5 bases for V and 6 bases for J; bases not matched to a gene: 13. CDR3: CASSRSGGRVRQPQHF. As DNA, the CDR3 is TGTGCCAGCAGCCGGTCAGGGGGAAGGGTTCGTCAGCCCCAGCATTTT.

J is TRBJ1-5 and V is TRBV10-2, with no clear D. Germline loops: CDR1 WSHSY, CDR2 SAAADI. Between the trimmed V and J ends, which lost 6 bases and 5 bases, there was a span of 8 bases. The length of the CDR3 is 12 residues. The CDR3, as DNA: TGCGCCAGCAGGGACTTAGATCAGCCCCAGCATTTT. Residues: CASRDLDQPQHF.